This paragraph covers one T cell receptor beta chain sequence. Its antigen remains unknown. This record belongs to a study of cytomegalovirus exposure and HLA in healthy donors. This CDR3 has 13 amino acids. Germline V gene data show CDR1 as SGHDN and CDR2 as FVKESK. V was trimmed by 0 bases and J by 8 bases, leaving 10 bases between them. Findings and limits, study-wide: The authors later found most CMV-associated TCR beta chains appeared HLA-restricted. Judged likely to be a sequencing artifact was a cluster of highly shared sequence variants. Common viral pathogens were later found to be apparently linked to several of the most significant clusters.

PCR primers comprised 60 Vbeta and 13 Jbeta primers. Libraries were prepared by immunoSEQ multiplex PCR; TCRdb keeps only in-frame clonotypes and omits some of them. The repertoire holds some 150,000 clones, with 70% to 90% as singletons. This rearrangement joins TRBV14 to TRBJ1-2, with D possibly TRBD1 on 5 matching bases. The sequence was obtained from a woman aged 40 to 55 in good health and CMV-seropositive. The sequenced sample was PBMCs. DNA of the CDR3: TGTGCCAGCAGCCAAGAATTACGGGGGGGCTACACCTTC. It is translated as CASSQELRGGYTF.